These 21 T cell receptor beta chains originate from one sample sequenced in a study of response to subunit inactivated influenza vaccine. TCRdb re-derived calls from the RT-PCR reads in MiXCR, one entry per CDR3 protein. The sample lists more than 700,000 distinct CDR3 sequences, about 20% seen once, with roughly 10% in the top ten. Sequenced material: PBMCs from blood, taken more than 4 days after vaccination. The receptors were gathered from a man between 45 and 60 years old who received an inactivated influenza vaccine.

The chain combines TRBV20-1 with TRBJ1-5, with D hard to call. V was shortened by 2 bases and J by 0 bases, with 5 bases between the two germline ends. CDR1 is DFQATT, CDR2 SNEGSKA, per germline (reference sequence). CDR3 length: 13 residues. In DNA form, the CDR3 reads TGCAGTGCTAGATTCCATAGCAATCAGCCCCAGCATTTT. Protein sequence: CSARFHSNQPQHF.

The rearrangement uses TRBV5-5 and TRBJ2-7; D is unclear. The germline V gene encodes CDR1 SGHKS and CDR2 YYEKEE (reference sequence). This CDR3 has 16 residues. The V end was cut by 2 bases, the J end by 2 bases, with 17 bases between. The CDR3, as DNA: TGTGCCAGCAGCTTTGGGCCCACAACCCGAACCTACGAGCAGTACTTC. Protein: CASSFGPTTRTYEQYF. The full variable domain, its missing parts supplied by reference TRBV5-5 and TRBJ2-7, is DAGVTQSPTHLIKTRGQQVTLRCSPISGHKSVSWYQQVLGQGPQFIFQYYEKEERGRGNFPDRFSARQFPNYSSELNVNALLLGDSALYLCASSFGPTTRTYEQYFGPGTRLTVT.

This clonotype was seen only a few times. V and J are TRBV18 and TRBJ1-1; D call uncertain. The CDR3 length is 15 residues. Germline V CDR1 and CDR2: KGHSH, LQKENI. With 0 bases removed from V and 1 base from J, the gap between germline ends came to 9 bases. The CDR3 DNA reads TGTGCCAGCTCACCACCGGAAGGGCCGAACACTGAAGCTTTCTTT. This encodes CASSPPEGPNTEAFF.

This clonotype was detected a few times. The gene calls are TRBV12-3 or TRBV12-4 and TRBJ2-3; D is uncertain. This CDR3 is 15 amino acids long. V shed 3 bases and J shed 0 bases, with 10 bases lying between them. The CDR3 DNA reads TGTGCCAGCAGTTTCAGGAGCTCTAGCACAGATACGCAGTATTTT. This gives the protein CASSFRSSSTDTQYF.

The chain couples TRBV4-2 to TRBJ2-2; the match to TRBD2 covers 9 bases. CDR1 LGHNA and CDR2 YNFKEQ come from the germline V gene. This CDR3 contains 17 residues. Trimming at V came to 5 bases and at J to 4 bases, leaving 11 bases not matched to a gene. CDR3 sequence (DNA): TGTGCCAGCAGCGCCTTAGCGGGGGCGTCGGGCACCGGGGAGCTGTTTTTT. Encoded protein: CASSALAGASGTGELFF.

This clonotype has a handful of counts. This rearrangement joins TRBV18 to TRBJ2-3; 9 bases align to TRBD1. This CDR3 has 16 amino acids. Germline V gene lookup returns CDR1 KGHSH and CDR2 LQKENI. Trimming took 3 bases from V and 5 from J; bases not matched to a gene: 9. Written as DNA, the CDR3 is TGTGCCAGCTCACCGGTCCAGCGGGACAGGGTAGATACGCAGTATTTT. Amino acid sequence: CASSPVQRDRVDTQYF.

The chain joins TRBV20-1 to TRBJ2-7; a weak D match, TRBD2 (5 bases). This CDR3 comprises 15 residues. Deletions cut 3 bases from V and 6 bases from J, with 21 bases between. Germline V lookup: CDR1 DFQATT, CDR2 SNEGSKA (reference sequence). The CDR3 DNA sequence: TGCAGTGCTAGCATTTTGACGGGGAATCAAGCCGAGCAGTACTTC. Protein: CSASILTGNQAEQYF.

This clonotype was found a few times. J is TRBJ2-1 and V is TRBV7-2; 12 bases are shared with TRBD2. Unmatched junction bases numbered 1, after V lost 4 bases and J lost 6 bases. The CDR3 is made up of 14 amino acids. Germline values: CDR1 SGHTA, CDR2 FQGNSA. In DNA form, the CDR3 reads TGTGCCAGCAGCTGGGGACTAGCGGGCAATGAGCAGTTCTTC. Translating it yields CASSWGLAGNEQFF. The whole variable domain, remainder taken from reference TRBV7-2 and TRBJ2-1, is GAGVSQSPSNKVTEKGKDVELRCDPISGHTALYWYRQSLGQGLEFLIYFQGNSAPDKSGLPSDRFSAERTGGSVSTLTIQRTQQEDSAVYLCASSWGLAGNEQFFGPGTRLTVL.

This sequence joins TRBV4-3 and TRBJ2-4, with D possibly being TRBD1 or TRBD2 (7 bases each). The germline V gene has CDR1 LGHNA and CDR2 YSLEER. The CDR3 covers 15 residues. The ends were cut back, 3 bases at V and 8 bases at J, with 17 bases in the middle. The CDR3 DNA is TGCGCCAGCAGCCACAGGGACAGCCGGGAGGACATTCAGTACTTC. The encoded protein is CASSHRDSREDIQYF.

The sample holds a few counts of this clonotype. The chain joins TRBV4-3 to TRBJ2-3; D gene ambiguous. The length of the CDR3 is 15 residues. The V end was cut by 2 bases, the J end by 4 bases, with 13 bases between. Per the germline V gene, CDR1 is LGHNA and CDR2 is YSLEER. This CDR3 is CASSQQVSGADTQYF. For the CDR3, the DNA is TGCGCCAGCAGCCAACAAGTGTCTGGGGCAGATACGCAGTATTTT.

A few counts support this clonotype. For the CDR3, the DNA is TGTGCCAGCAGCCGGAGTGGGAGGCAAGAAGAGACCCAGTACTTC. This translates into CASSRSGRQEETQYF. This rearrangement joins TRBV4-2 to TRBJ2-5; tentatively, D is TRBD2 (6 bases). CDR1 and CDR2 (germline): LGHNA, YNFKEQ. The CDR3 is 15 amino acids. Deletions cut 4 bases from V and 3 bases from J, with 15 bases between.

This clonotype has only a few counts. The chain recombines TRBV29-1 with TRBJ1-2, with a tentative D call TRBD1 (5 bases). The germline gives CDR1 SQVTM, CDR2 ANQGSEA. V dropped 6 bases and J dropped 8 bases, with 19 bases sitting between them. CDR3 length equals 13 residues. CDR3 bases: TGCAGCGTCCTCGACGGAAACAGGAGAGGCTACACCTTC. It codes for CSVLDGNRRGYTF.

This clonotype showed up just a few times. The chain combines TRBV6-4 with TRBJ1-1; 10 nucleotides align to TRBD1. This CDR3 spans 19 amino acids. Germline V gives CDR1 MRHNA, CDR2 SNTAGT. J lost 0 bases, V lost 8 bases, and 18 bases had no gene match. CDR3 sequence reads: CASFDIGAGQGFMNTEAFF. The CDR3 DNA sequence: TGTGCCAGCTTTGACATAGGGGCGGGACAGGGGTTTATGAACACTGAAGCTTTCTTT.

V usage is TRBV7-2 and J usage is TRBJ1-1, with unresolved D. Trimming pared 8 bases from V and 5 bases from J, leaving 15 bases between. The germline V gene has CDR1 SGHTA and CDR2 FQGNSA. The CDR3 has 13 residues. The CDR3 sequence: CASSQRAGTEAFF. For the CDR3, the DNA is TGTGCCAGCTCACAGAGGGCCGGTACTGAAGCTTTCTTT.

In this sample, this clonotype turned up a few times. This chain joins TRBV28 and TRBJ2-1, with D tentatively TRBD2 (5 bases). V lost 6 bases and J 2 bases, leaving 14 bases between the germline ends. There are 15 residues in the CDR3. From germline, CDR1 is MDHEN and CDR2 SYDVKM. In DNA, the CDR3 is TGTGCCAGCAGCCTCCTAGCTTCCACCTACAATGAGCAGTTCTTC. It codes for CASSLLASTYNEQFF.

The rearrangement joins TRBV5-1 to TRBJ2-3; tentative D call: TRBD1 (5 bases). The V and J ends lost 0 bases and 4 bases respectively, with 12 bases between them. This CDR3 has 15 amino acids. Per the germline V gene, CDR1 is SGHRS and CDR2 is YFSETQ. CDR3 loop: CASSLGAGRSDTQYF. CDR3 nucleotides: TGCGCCAGCAGCTTGGGTGCAGGGCGTTCAGATACGCAGTATTTT.

V usage is TRBV6-2 or TRBV6-3 and J usage is TRBJ1-6; possible D gene TRBD1, 6 bases. Germline V gene data show CDR1 as MNHEY and CDR2 as SVGEGT. V lost 0 bases and J 11 bases, leaving 14 bases between the germline ends. The CDR3 runs 15 residues. In nucleotides, the CDR3 is TGTGCCAGCAGTTACTCGGGACAACCGCCGGCACCCCTCCACTTT. Its translation: CASSYSGQPPAPLHF.

Only a few counts were recorded for this clonotype. The chain couples TRBV9 to TRBJ1-4; D call uncertain. The CDR3 sequence is 15 residues long. Trimming stripped 0 bases from V and 5 bases from J, with 11 bases between. Germline lookup yields CDR1 SGDLS and CDR2 YYNGEE. The CDR3 here is CASSVGSRPNEKLFF. The DNA of the CDR3 is TGTGCCAGCAGCGTAGGATCAAGACCCAATGAAAAACTGTTTTTT.

The chain combines TRBV12-3 or TRBV12-4 with TRBJ1-5; D ambiguous. CDR3 length equals 15 residues. V shed 3 bases and J shed 3 bases, with 12 bases lying between them. The CDR3 loop reads CASSFIAGYNQPQHF. In DNA form, the CDR3 reads TGTGCCAGCAGTTTTATTGCAGGTTACAATCAGCCCCAGCATTTT.

This clonotype came up a few times. The chain is built from TRBV20-1 and TRBJ2-3; 9 nucleotides line up with TRBD2. CDR3 length: 15 amino acids. In germline, CDR1 is DFQATT, CDR2 SNEGSKA (reference sequence). Unmatched junction bases numbered 3, after V lost 0 bases and J lost 2 bases. The CDR3: CSARDLAGYTDTQYF. DNA of the CDR3: TGCAGTGCTAGAGACCTAGCGGGGTACACAGATACGCAGTATTTT.

There are many counts of this clonotype. This chain uses TRBV9 with TRBJ2-7; 8 bases are a match to TRBD2. CDR1 is SGDLS and CDR2 is YYNGEE in the germline V gene. The CDR3 covers 18 residues. J gave up 5 bases and V 2 bases, and 18 bases lay outside the gene matches. DNA of the CDR3: TGTGCCAGCAGCGTTGGGGCTGGTGGACTAGCTGGCGCCCACGAGCAGTACTTC. Translating it yields CASSVGAGGLAGAHEQYF.